A single sample is the source of the 32 T cell receptor beta chains below, sequenced in a study of cytomegalovirus exposure and HLA in healthy donors. This table comes from immunoSEQ multiplex PCR, and its TCRdb copy is limited to in-frame clones, with some not included. Found here are hundreds of thousands of clones, roughly nine tenths of them singletons; the top ten hold 9.5% to 15%. Sequencing was carried out using PBMCs. The receptors shown here come from a man between 18 and 29 years old in good health and CMV-seropositive.

The chain is built from TRBV4-2 and TRBJ1-2; D not certain. CDR1 and CDR2 from the germline V gene are LGHNA and YNFKEQ. The CDR3 runs 16 residues. With 1 base removed from V and 0 bases from J, the gap between germline ends came to 12 bases. The CDR3 coding sequence is TGTGCCAGCAGCCAAGGGGCAGGCGAAGCTAACTATGGCTACACCTTC. It is translated as CASSQGAGEANYGYTF.

This chain uses TRBV28 with TRBJ2-1; 11 positions match TRBD2. Germline values: CDR1 MDHEN, CDR2 SYDVKM. V shed 6 bases, J shed 6 bases, and the junction held 13 bases outside the gene matches. This CDR3 contains 17 residues. CDR3 bases: TGTGCCAGCAGCTCCCGGATAGGACTAGCGGGTACCAATGAGCAGTTCTTC. It codes for CASSSRIGLAGTNEQFF.

The V call is TRBV10-3, the J call TRBJ2-7; D gene ambiguous. Looked up from germline, CDR1 is ENHRY and CDR2 is SYGVKD. The CDR3 is 12 residues long. The V and J ends lost 3 bases and 1 base respectively, with 4 bases between them. The CDR3 loop is CAISDSSYEQYF. DNA of the CDR3: TGTGCCATCAGTGACAGTTCCTACGAGCAGTACTTC.

J is TRBJ2-3 and V is TRBV2; possible D gene TRBD2, 7 bases. Between the trimmed V and J ends, which lost 6 bases and 3 bases, there was a span of 19 bases. Germline V gives CDR1 SNHLY, CDR2 FYNNEI. CDR3 size: 16 residues. The chain's CDR3 is CASRGLRGRGTDTQYF. Here the CDR3 DNA reads TGTGCCAGCAGGGGCCTGAGGGGGAGGGGTACAGATACGCAGTATTTT.

The genes are TRBV5-1 and TRBJ1-1, with TRBD1 matching over 8 bases. The CDR3 length is 15 residues. J was trimmed by 5 bases and V by 3 bases; bases with no gene match: 9. Germline lookup yields CDR1 SGHRS and CDR2 YFSETQ. Here the CDR3 DNA reads TGCGCCAGCAGCTCTCAGGGGGCCGGGGGGACTGAAGCTTTCTTT. Its translation: CASSSQGAGGTEAFF.

The chain carries TRBV2 and TRBJ2-4; 9 nucleotides match TRBD1. The CDR3 sequence is 12 residues long. V shed 8 bases and J 8 bases; nucleotides not matched to a gene: 4. Germline CDR1 SNHLY, CDR2 FYNNEI. The DNA for the CDR3 is TGTGCCAGCGGGGGACAGGGAGACATTCAGTACTTC. Protein product: CASGGQGDIQYF.

This clone was seen a few times. The rearrangement joins TRBV5-1 to TRBJ2-1; D perhaps matches TRBD2 (5 bases). This CDR3 contains 13 residues. From germline, CDR1 is SGHRS and CDR2 YFSETQ. V was shortened by 7 bases and J by 5 bases, with 13 bases between the two germline ends. The CDR3 nucleotides are TGCGCCAGCGCGTGGACTGGACACAATGAGCAGTTCTTC. Its translation: CASAWTGHNEQFF.

The CDR3 loop is CASRMTFSSYNEQFF. In DNA form, the CDR3 reads TGTGCCAGCAGAATGACATTCAGCTCCTACAATGAGCAGTTCTTC. The rearrangement links TRBV6-5 to TRBJ2-1, with unresolved D. The germline gives CDR1 MNHEY, CDR2 SVGAGI. V gave up 6 bases and J gave up 0 bases, with 12 bases separating them. CDR3 length: 15 amino acids.

The CDR3 loop reads CASSPGVSVTEAFF. For the CDR3, the DNA is TGTGCCAGCAGCCCCGGGGTATCGGTCACTGAAGCTTTCTTT. This chain links TRBV27 with TRBJ1-1; D is unclear. The germline CDR1 and CDR2 sequences are MNHEY and SMNVEV (reference sequence). This CDR3 contains 14 residues. V gave up 6 bases and J gave up 4 bases, with 15 bases separating them.

The chain recombines TRBV6-6 with TRBJ1-5; 8 nucleotides line up with TRBD1. Per germline, CDR1 MNHNY and CDR2 SVGAGI (reference sequence). The CDR3 loop spans 15 amino acids. V lost 5 bases, J lost 5 bases, and 8 bases stayed unmatched. The CDR3 loop reads CASSPDREGDQPQHF. The CDR3, as DNA: TGTGCCAGCAGTCCGGACAGGGAGGGAGATCAGCCCCAGCATTTT.

This chain connects TRBV11-2 to TRBJ1-2, with D maybe TRBD1 (5 bases). The CDR3 has 16 amino acids. Trimming left V 5 bases short and J 2 bases short, with 18 bases between. Germline lookup yields CDR1 SGHAT and CDR2 FQNNGV. The CDR3 loop reads CASSQAGAALNYGYTF. The DNA for the CDR3 is TGTGCCAGCAGCCAGGCCGGGGCAGCCCTAAACTATGGCTACACCTTC.

The chain uses TRBV30 and TRBJ1-1, with a weak D call TRBD1 (6 bases). Trimming shortened V by 7 bases and J by 1 base, and 19 bases separated the two germline ends. Germline V gene lookup returns CDR1 GTSNPN and CDR2 SVGIG (reference sequence). The CDR3 contains 15 residues. The CDR3 loop reads CASYREAGGNTEAFF. CDR3 DNA sequence: TGTGCCTCCTACAGGGAGGCCGGCGGGAACACTGAAGCTTTCTTT.

The table lists this clone with a few counts. V and J are TRBV15 and TRBJ1-5, with a tentative D call TRBD1 (5 bases). Germline CDR1 reads LNHNV; CDR2 reads YYDKDF (reference sequence). The length of the CDR3 is 16 residues. The V end lost 4 bases, the J end lost 7 bases, and 20 bases lay between the germline ends. The CDR3 coding sequence is TGTGCCACCAGCACCGGGACGGCCGCGGGACGGCAGCCCCAGCATTTT. Encoded protein: CATSTGTAAGRQPQHF. Based on the CDR3 plus reference TRBV15 and TRBJ1-5, the full variable domain is DAMVIQNPRYQVTQFGKPVTLSCSQTLNHNVMYWYQQKSSQAPKLLFHYYDKDFNNEADTPDNFQSRRPNTSFCFLDIRSPGLGDTAMYLCATSTGTAAGRQPQHFGDGTRLSIL.

The genes are TRBV28 and TRBJ2-7; D gene ambiguous. Per germline, CDR1 MDHEN and CDR2 SYDVKM. This CDR3 contains 12 residues. V dropped 2 bases and J dropped 4 bases, with 6 bases sitting between them. The CDR3 reads CASSLTQYEQYF. CDR3 DNA sequence: TGTGCCAGCAGTTTAACTCAATACGAGCAGTACTTC. Filled out from reference TRBV28 and TRBJ2-7, the complete variable domain reads DVKVTQSSRYLVKRTGEKVFLECVQDMDHENMFWYRQDPGLGLRLIYFSYDVKMKEKGDIPEGYSVSREKKERFSLILESASTNQTSMYLCASSLTQYEQYFGPGTRLTVT.

This clone was counted at least ten times. The chain carries TRBV7-2 and TRBJ2-7; 12 positions match TRBD2. The germline V gene encodes CDR1 SGHTA and CDR2 FQGNSA. This CDR3 is 15 amino acids long. J gave up 5 bases and V 5 bases, and 7 bases lay outside the gene matches. The DNA for the CDR3 is TGTGCCAGCAGCCCCAGACTAGCGGGAGACCACGAGCAGTACTTC. Translated, it gives CASSPRLAGDHEQYF.

V usage is TRBV28 and J usage is TRBJ2-5; 7 bases match TRBD2. Losses at the gene ends were 6 bases for V and 2 bases for J; bases not matched to a gene: 15. CDR1 is MDHEN, CDR2 SYDVKM, per germline. The CDR3 spans 17 residues. CDR3 region: CASSLRWRGRTQETQYF. As DNA, the CDR3 is TGTGCCAGCAGCCTTCGATGGCGGGGGAGAACGCAAGAGACCCAGTACTTC.

The CDR3 sequence is CASSPRTGGYEQYF. In DNA form, the CDR3 reads TGTGCCAGCAGCCCCCGGACAGGGGGCTACGAGCAGTACTTC. The chain is built from TRBV11-2 and TRBJ2-7, with 10 bases identical to TRBD1. Unmatched junction bases numbered 4, after V lost 5 bases and J lost 3 bases. The CDR3 length is 14 residues. Germline V gene sequence: CDR1 SGHAT, CDR2 FQNNGV. The variable domain in full, with the rest retrieved from reference TRBV11-2 and TRBJ2-7, is EAGVAQSPRYKIIEKRQSVAFWCNPISGHATLYWYQQILGQGPKLLIQFQNNGVVDDSQLPKDRFSAERLKGVDSTLKIQPAKLEDSAVYLCASSPRTGGYEQYFGPGTRLTVT.

The chain uses TRBV13 and TRBJ1-1; D gene unclear. V dropped 0 bases and J dropped 0 bases, with 2 bases sitting between them. The CDR3 contains 13 residues. Germline CDR1 is PRHDT and CDR2 is FYEKMQ (reference sequence). The CDR3 DNA is TGTGCCAGCAGCTTAGGAGTGAACACTGAAGCTTTCTTT. It specifies CASSLGVNTEAFF. Looking up the rest from reference TRBV13 and TRBJ1-1 gives the full variable domain: AAGVIQSPRHLIKEKRETATLKCYPIPRHDTVYWYQQGPGQDPQFLISFYEKMQSDKGSIPDRFSAQQFSDYHSELNMSSLELGDSALYFCASSLGVNTEAFFGQGTRLTVV.

CDR3 bases: TGTGCCTGGAAGGCAGGGGGAAATCAGCCCCAGCATTTT. Its protein product is CAWKAGGNQPQHF. This chain connects TRBV30 to TRBJ1-5, with 7 bases fitting TRBD1. Germline values: CDR1 GTSNPN, CDR2 SVGIG (reference sequence). With V trimmed by 4 bases and J by 4 bases, 4 bases remained unmatched. CDR3 length: 13 residues.

J is TRBJ1-1 and V is TRBV2; no clear D gene. V dropped 6 bases and J dropped 1 base, with 9 bases sitting between them. CDR1 is SNHLY and CDR2 is FYNNEI in the germline V gene. The CDR3 sequence is 13 residues long. The CDR3 loop is CASRVDRNTEAFF. The CDR3 nucleotides read TGTGCCAGCAGGGTTGACCGGAACACTGAAGCTTTCTTT.

This chain uses TRBV9 with TRBJ1-2; no clear D gene. Germline CDR1 is SGDLS and CDR2 is YYNGEE. This CDR3 is built from 14 residues. Between the trimmed V and J ends, which lost 0 bases and 5 bases, there was a span of 11 bases. The CDR3 reads CASSVAASGYGYTF. The CDR3 nucleotides are TGTGCCAGCAGCGTAGCGGCCAGTGGGTATGGCTACACCTTC.

The chain carries TRBV6-4 and TRBJ1-1; D ambiguous. The germline CDR1 and CDR2 sequences are MRHNA and SNTAGT. This CDR3 has 15 residues. Deletions cut 4 bases from V and 0 bases from J, with 12 bases between. The CDR3 is CASSATGTLNTEAFF. In DNA form, the CDR3 reads TGTGCCAGCAGTGCTACCGGAACGTTGAACACTGAAGCTTTCTTT.

The chain recombines TRBV5-1 with TRBJ1-4, with D perhaps matching TRBD1 (6 bases). The germline V gene has CDR1 SGHRS and CDR2 YFSETQ. Trimming pared 4 bases from V and 7 bases from J, leaving 14 bases between. This CDR3 is built from 14 residues. CDR3 amino acids: CASSPTGFSEKLFF. The CDR3 DNA reads TGCGCCAGCAGCCCTACAGGGTTCAGTGAAAAACTGTTTTTT.

The chain carries TRBV2 and TRBJ2-1; 9 nucleotides line up with TRBD2. Per germline, CDR1 SNHLY and CDR2 FYNNEI. This CDR3 region has 17 residues. Unmatched junction bases numbered 11, after V lost 4 bases and J lost 4 bases. This CDR3 reads CASSVGLAGPSYNEQFF. CDR3 coding DNA: TGTGCCAGCAGTGTGGGGCTAGCGGGACCCTCGTACAATGAGCAGTTCTTC.

The genes are TRBV30 and TRBJ1-3; 10 bases match TRBD1. The V and J ends lost 3 bases and 1 base, in that order; junction bases with no gene match: 9. The CDR3 is 17 amino acids. CDR1 is GTSNPN and CDR2 is SVGIG in the germline V gene (reference sequence). CDR3 sequence reads: CAWSGDRGLRSGNTIYF. CDR3 bases: TGTGCCTGGAGCGGAGACAGGGGGCTCAGATCTGGAAACACCATATATTTT.

V usage is TRBV30 and J usage is TRBJ1-1, with D possibly matching TRBD1 (5 bases). V lost 1 base, J lost 3 bases, and 9 bases lay in between. This CDR3 is built from 13 residues. The germline V gene has CDR1 GTSNPN and CDR2 SVGIG (reference sequence). Written as DNA, the CDR3 is TGTGCCTGGAGTGCGGGGGTAGACACTGAAGCTTTCTTT. Protein product: CAWSAGVDTEAFF.

V is TRBV11-2 and J is TRBJ2-5; the match to TRBD2 covers 14 bases. Unmatched junction bases numbered 4, after V lost 5 bases and J lost 5 bases. Germline CDR1 SGHAT, CDR2 FQNNGV. CDR3 length: 15 residues. This CDR3 reads CASSPWTSGRETQYF. The DNA of the CDR3 is TGTGCCAGCAGCCCTTGGACTAGCGGGAGGGAGACCCAGTACTTC.

Only one count was recorded for this clone. The V call is TRBV7-3, the J call TRBJ2-1; D uncertain. Looked up from germline, CDR1 is SGHTA and CDR2 is FQGTGA. V was cut by 2 bases and J by 5 bases, with 7 bases left in between. CDR3 length equals 13 residues. Here the CDR3 DNA reads TGTGCCAGCAGCTTATCTAGAAACAATGAGCAGTTCTTC. As protein: CASSLSRNNEQFF.

V gene TRBV27 combines with J gene TRBJ1-1; maybe TRBD1 (6 bases). V was shortened by 5 bases and J by 4 bases, with 14 bases between the two germline ends. The CDR3 is 14 residues long. The V gene's germline CDR1 is MNHEY and CDR2 SMNVEV (reference sequence). The CDR3 reads CASSRGGGITEAFF. Written as DNA, the CDR3 is TGTGCCAGCAGTCGCGGGGGCGGGATCACTGAAGCTTTCTTT.

CDR3 coding DNA: TGCGCCAGCAGCAGAGGGACAATTCAAGAGACCCAGTACTTC. This codes for CASSRGTIQETQYF. The V call is TRBV5-1, the J call TRBJ2-5; TRBD1 is a possible D gene (6 bases). V was trimmed by 4 bases and J by 2 bases, leaving 12 bases between them. The CDR3 has 14 residues. Germline loops: CDR1 SGHRS, CDR2 YFSETQ.

V usage is TRBV7-7 and J usage is TRBJ1-2; D is possibly TRBD1 (5 bases). Trimming cost V 7 bases and J 3 bases, with 24 bases left between them. Germline CDR1 SSHAT, CDR2 FNYEAQ (reference sequence). The CDR3 totals 17 residues. CDR3 loop: CASKAGTAISPHYGYTF. DNA for the CDR3: TGTGCCAGCAAGGCCGGGACGGCGATCTCCCCCCACTATGGCTACACCTTC.

This clone was recorded once. The chain combines TRBV5-1 with TRBJ1-3; weak D call: TRBD1 (6 bases). CDR3 size: 12 residues. Germline assignment: CDR1 SGHRS and CDR2 YFSETQ. Trimming removed 2 bases from V and 11 bases from J, with 11 bases in between. CDR3 nucleotide sequence: TGCGCCAGCAGCTTTGAGGGGGAGCCCATATATTTT. Protein product: CASSFEGEPIYF.